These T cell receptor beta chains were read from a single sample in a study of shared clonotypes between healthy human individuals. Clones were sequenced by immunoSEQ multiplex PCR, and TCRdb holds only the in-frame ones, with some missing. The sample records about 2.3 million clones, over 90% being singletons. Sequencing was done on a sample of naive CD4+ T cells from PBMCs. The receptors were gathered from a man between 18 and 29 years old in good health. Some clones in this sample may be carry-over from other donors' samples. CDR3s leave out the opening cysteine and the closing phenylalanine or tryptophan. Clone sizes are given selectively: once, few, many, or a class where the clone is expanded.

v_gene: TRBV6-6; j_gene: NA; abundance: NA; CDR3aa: ASSQRQGFYEQY
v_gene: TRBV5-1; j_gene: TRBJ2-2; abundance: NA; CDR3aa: ASSFGSANTGELF
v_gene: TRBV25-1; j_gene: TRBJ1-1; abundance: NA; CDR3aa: ASSDQGQGVEAF
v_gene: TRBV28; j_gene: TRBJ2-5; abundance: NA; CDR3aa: ASSPLQVMKETQY
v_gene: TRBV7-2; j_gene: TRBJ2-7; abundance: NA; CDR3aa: ASSFASTVYEQY
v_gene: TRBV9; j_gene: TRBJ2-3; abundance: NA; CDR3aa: ASSVGAGTQY
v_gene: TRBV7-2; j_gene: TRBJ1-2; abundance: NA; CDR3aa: ASSSEAGGSGYT
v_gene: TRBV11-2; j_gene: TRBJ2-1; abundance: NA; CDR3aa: ASSSLRGRFWDEQF
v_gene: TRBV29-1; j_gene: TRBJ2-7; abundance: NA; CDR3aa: SVGGGGGAYEQY
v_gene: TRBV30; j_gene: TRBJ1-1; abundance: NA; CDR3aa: AWGPVRGLNTEAF
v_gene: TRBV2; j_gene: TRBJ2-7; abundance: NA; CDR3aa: ASNEREGHEQY
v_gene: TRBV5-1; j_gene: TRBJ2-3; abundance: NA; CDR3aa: ASSLKQADTQY
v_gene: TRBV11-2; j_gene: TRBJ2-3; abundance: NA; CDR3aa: ASSLRDRGDTQY
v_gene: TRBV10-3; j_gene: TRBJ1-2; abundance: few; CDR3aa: AISEGPNYGYT
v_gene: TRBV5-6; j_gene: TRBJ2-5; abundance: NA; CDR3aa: ASSLIETGGGEETQY
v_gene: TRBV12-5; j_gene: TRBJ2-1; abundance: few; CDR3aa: ASGTSFEQF
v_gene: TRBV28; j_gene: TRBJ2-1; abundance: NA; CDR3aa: ASSPFVGSGSPYNEQF
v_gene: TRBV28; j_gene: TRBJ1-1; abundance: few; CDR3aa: ASSLQGARTEAF
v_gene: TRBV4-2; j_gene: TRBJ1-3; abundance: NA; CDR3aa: ASSQDGSEGNTIY
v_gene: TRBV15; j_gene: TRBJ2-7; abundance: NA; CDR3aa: ATSRDGGSSYEQY
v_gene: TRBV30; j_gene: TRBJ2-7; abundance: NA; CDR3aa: AWDGGYEQY
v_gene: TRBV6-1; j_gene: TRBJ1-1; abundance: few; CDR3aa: ASSEAPMNTEAF
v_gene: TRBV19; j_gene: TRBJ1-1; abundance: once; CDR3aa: ASSIIRGGEAF
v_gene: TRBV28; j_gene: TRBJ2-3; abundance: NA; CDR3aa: ASSLWGRSSSPDTQY
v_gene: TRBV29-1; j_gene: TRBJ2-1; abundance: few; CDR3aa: SVAPGLAGVGEQF
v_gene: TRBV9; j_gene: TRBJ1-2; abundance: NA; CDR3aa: ASSVVAGNYGYT
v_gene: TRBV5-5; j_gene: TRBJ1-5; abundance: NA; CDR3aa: ASSLADQPQH
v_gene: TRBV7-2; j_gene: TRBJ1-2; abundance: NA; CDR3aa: ASSVDSLNYGYT
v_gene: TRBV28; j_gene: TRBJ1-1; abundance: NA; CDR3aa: ASSSGGENTEAF
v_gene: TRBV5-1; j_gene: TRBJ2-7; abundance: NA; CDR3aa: ASSLGGQGYEQY
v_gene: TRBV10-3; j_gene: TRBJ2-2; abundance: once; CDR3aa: AIGSRIGELF
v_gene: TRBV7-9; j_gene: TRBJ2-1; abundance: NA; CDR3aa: ASSLGTGAVNEQF
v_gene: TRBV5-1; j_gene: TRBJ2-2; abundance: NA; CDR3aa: ASSVAGGNTGELF
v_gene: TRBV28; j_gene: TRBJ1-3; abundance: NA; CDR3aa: ASSSGGGGNTIY
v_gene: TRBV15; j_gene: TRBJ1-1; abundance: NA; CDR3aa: ATSRDRSTEAF
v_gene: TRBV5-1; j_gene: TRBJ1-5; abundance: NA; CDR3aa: ASSLEGVSNQPQH
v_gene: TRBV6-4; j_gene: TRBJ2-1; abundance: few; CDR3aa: ASSTRGEQF
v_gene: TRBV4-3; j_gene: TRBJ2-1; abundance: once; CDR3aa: ASSQDRGSYNEQF
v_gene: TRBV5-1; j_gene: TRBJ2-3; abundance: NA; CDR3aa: ASSWIAGGTDTQY
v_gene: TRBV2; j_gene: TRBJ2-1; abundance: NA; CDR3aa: ASNTGRKLWDEQF
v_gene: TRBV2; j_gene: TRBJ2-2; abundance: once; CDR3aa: ANRGGRPTTGELF
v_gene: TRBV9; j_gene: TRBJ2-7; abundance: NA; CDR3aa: ASSVAGGELDEQY
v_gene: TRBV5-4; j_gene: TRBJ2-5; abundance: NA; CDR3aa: ASSLRDPQETQY
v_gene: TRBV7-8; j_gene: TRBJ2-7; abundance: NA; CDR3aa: ASSLVSGTGPYEQY
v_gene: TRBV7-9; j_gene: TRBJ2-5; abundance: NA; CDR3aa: ASSQPGDRFQETQY
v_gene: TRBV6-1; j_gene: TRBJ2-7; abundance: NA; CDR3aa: ASRPRGVSYEQY
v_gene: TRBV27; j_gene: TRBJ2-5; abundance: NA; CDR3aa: ASSLGGGFPQY
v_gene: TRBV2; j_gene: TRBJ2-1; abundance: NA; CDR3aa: ASGTSGRDNEQF
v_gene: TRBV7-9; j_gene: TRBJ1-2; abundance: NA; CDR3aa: ASSLDGPDGYT
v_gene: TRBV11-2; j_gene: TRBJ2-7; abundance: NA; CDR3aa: ASSLSGYEQY
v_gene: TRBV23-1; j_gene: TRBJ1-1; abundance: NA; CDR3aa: ASSLTGLEAF
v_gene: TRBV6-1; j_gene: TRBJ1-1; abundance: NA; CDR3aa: ASSEEPWNTEAF
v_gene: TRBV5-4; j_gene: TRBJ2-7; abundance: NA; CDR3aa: ASSWRDGTYEQY
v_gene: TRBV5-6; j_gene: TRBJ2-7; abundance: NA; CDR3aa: ASSWRGTSSYEQY
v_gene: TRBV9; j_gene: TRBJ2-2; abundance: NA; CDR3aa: ASSVEGGTNTGELF